A selection of T cell receptor beta chains follows, all from one sample in a study of shared clonotypes between healthy human individuals. Assay: immunoSEQ multiplex PCR; the TCRdb copy retains only in-frame clones and omits some. Of around 1.9 million clones detected, approximately 92% appear once; the ten largest clones hold around 1.7%. The sequencing sample was made of naive CD8+ T cells from PBMCs. The origin of the receptors is a man aged 18 to 35 in good health. Some clones in this sample may be carry-over from other donors' samples. The CDR3 runs from the conserved cysteine through the conserved F or W. The order of the fields is CDR3 protein, CDR3 DNA, J gene, clone size, D gene, V gene. A D gene is named only where the DNA matches it firmly. For some rows the clone size is stated as once, few or many, or as a class when expanded; others skip it.

CASSPPNQGTPDF TGTGCCAGCAGCCCGCCGAACCAGGGGACCCCCGATTTC TRBJ2-7 NA NA TRBV11-2
CASSLIEQYF TGTGCCAGCAGCTTGATCGAGCAGTACTTC TRBJ2-7 NA NA TRBV5-8
CASSLTEFEAKETQYF TGTGCCAGCAGCCTGACCGAATTCGAGGCGAAAGAGACCCAGTACTTC TRBJ2-5 NA NA TRBV7-9
CASSFDRQNTEAFF TGTGCCAGCTCATTCGACAGACAGAACACTGAAGCTTTCTTT TRBJ1-1 NA NA TRBV18
CASSSRDRLPPGESYTF TGTGCCAGCAGCTCCCGGGACAGGCTCCCACCGGGCGAAAGCTACACCTTC TRBJ1-2 NA TRBD1 TRBV7-9
CASSESAGGTDTQYF TGTGCCAGCAGTGAATCGGCAGGGGGCACAGATACGCAGTATTTT TRBJ2-3 NA NA TRBV6-1
CASILPDRGTGELFF TGTGCCAGCATCCTTCCCGACAGGGGAACCGGGGAGCTGTTTTTT TRBJ2-2 NA TRBD1 TRBV2
CAISESGRLSYEQYF TGTGCCATCAGTGAGTCAGGTAGGCTCTCCTACGAGCAGTACTTC TRBJ2-7 NA NA TRBV10-3
CASSLEAGVQQYF TGTGCCAGCAGCTTAGAAGCGGGAGTCCAGCAGTACTTC TRBJ2-7 NA TRBD2 TRBV7-9
CASSFWEGTEAFF TGTGCCAGCAGTTTTTGGGAGGGCACTGAAGCTTTCTTT TRBJ1-1 NA NA TRBV28
CASSLEAYYVYTF TGTGCCAGCAGCTTGGAAGCATATTATGTCTACACCTTC TRBJ1-2 NA NA TRBV5-5
CASSLVLQGAIF TGTGCCAGCAGCTTAGTTCTGCAGGGGGCGATCTTC TRBJ2-1 NA TRBD1 TRBV7-9
CASRETETPTGELFF TGTGCCAGTAGAGAGACAGAGACACCAACCGGGGAGCTGTTTTTT TRBJ2-2 few NA TRBV19
CASSHTTRTGGSYSNQPQHF TGTGCCAGCAGTCATACTACCCGGACAGGGGGCTCCTATAGCAATCAGCCCCAGCATTTT TRBJ1-5 NA TRBD1 TRBV27
CASSPRTVSYEQYF TGTGCCAGCAGCCCCAGGACAGTCTCCTACGAGCAGTACTTC TRBJ2-7 NA NA TRBV9
CASSEAARGHEQYF TGTGCCAGCAGTGAAGCGGCCAGGGGCCACGAGCAGTACTTC TRBJ2-7 NA NA TRBV6-1